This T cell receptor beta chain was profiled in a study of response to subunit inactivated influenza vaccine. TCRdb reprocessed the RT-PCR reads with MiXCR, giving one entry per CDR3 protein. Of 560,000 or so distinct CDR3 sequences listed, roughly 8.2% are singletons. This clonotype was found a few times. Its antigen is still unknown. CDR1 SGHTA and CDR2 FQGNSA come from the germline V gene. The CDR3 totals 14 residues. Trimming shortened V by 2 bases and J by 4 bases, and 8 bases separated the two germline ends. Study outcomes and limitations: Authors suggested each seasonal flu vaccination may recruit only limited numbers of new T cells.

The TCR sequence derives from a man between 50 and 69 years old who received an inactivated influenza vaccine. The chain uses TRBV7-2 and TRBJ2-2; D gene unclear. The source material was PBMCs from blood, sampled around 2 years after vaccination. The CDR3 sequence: CASSLMTITGELFF. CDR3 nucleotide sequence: TGTGCCAGCAGCTTAATGACAATCACCGGGGAGCTGTTTTTT.